The 12 T cell receptor beta chains presented below share a single source sample, sequenced in a study of neoadjuvant anti-PD-1 for oral cavity cancer. Time point noted: after neoadjuvant nivolumab, at surgical resection. Data came from immunoSEQ multiplex PCR; TCRdb stores just in-frame clones and leaves some out. This sample carries over 60,000 clones, roughly nine tenths of them seen once, and the ten largest clones take around 2.8%. The sequencing here drew on PBMCs, taken after nivolumab (anti-PD-1) treatment. The receptors originated from a person aged 35 to 85 with oral cavity squamous cell carcinoma.

The V call is TRBV2, the J call TRBJ2-2; TRBD2 aligns across 8 bases. V was clipped by 5 bases and J by 6 bases; unmatched bases: 5. Germline V gene lookup returns CDR1 SNHLY and CDR2 FYNNEI. This CDR3 is 14 amino acids long. CDR3 protein: CASSPSGPAGELFF. The CDR3 DNA sequence: TGTGCCAGCAGTCCTAGCGGGCCGGCCGGGGAGCTGTTTTTT.

V and J are TRBV6-4 and TRBJ2-1; the D gene is possibly TRBD2 (5 bases). Germline assignment: CDR1 MRHNA and CDR2 SNTAGT. The CDR3 covers 16 residues. V was pared by 6 bases and J by 0 bases, with 15 bases between. For the CDR3, the DNA is TGTGCCAGCAGACCGTCTAGCCTGAGCTCCTACAATGAGCAGTTCTTC. It encodes CASRPSSLSSYNEQFF.

This chain connects TRBV11-2 to TRBJ1-2; D call uncertain. Germline-derived CDR1 and CDR2 are SGHAT and FQNNGV. The CDR3 totals 15 residues. The V end was cut by 0 bases, the J end by 6 bases, with 14 bases between. DNA for the CDR3: TGTGCCAGCAGCTTAGATAGTGAAGCTTGGAATGGCTACACCTTC. It encodes CASSLDSEAWNGYTF.

This CDR3 is CASSQLGLPMADTQYF. In DNA form, the CDR3 reads TGCGCCAGCAGTCAACTGGGCCTCCCAATGGCAGATACGCAGTATTTT. V usage is TRBV4-1 and J usage is TRBJ2-3; D remains unclear. Germline V gene data show CDR1 as MGHRA and CDR2 as YSYEKL. The CDR3 has 16 amino acids. Trimming pared 6 bases from V and 4 bases from J, leaving 20 bases between.

This chain links TRBV28 with TRBJ2-7, with a possible D match to TRBD2 (6 bases). The ends were cut back, 5 bases at V and 3 bases at J, with 17 bases in the middle. The CDR3 is made up of 15 amino acids. Germline V gene lookup returns CDR1 MDHEN and CDR2 SYDVKM. CDR3 region: CASSKTGLTFYEQYF. Here the CDR3 DNA reads TGTGCCAGCAGTAAAACGGGACTGACTTTCTACGAGCAGTACTTC. The full variable domain, rest sourced from reference TRBV28 and TRBJ2-7, is DVKVTQSSRYLVKRTGEKVFLECVQDMDHENMFWYRQDPGLGLRLIYFSYDVKMKEKGDIPEGYSVSREKKERFSLILESASTNQTSMYLCASSKTGLTFYEQYFGPGTRLTVT.

This sequence joins TRBV28 and TRBJ1-2; 11 nucleotides line up with TRBD1. V lost 9 bases to trimming and J lost 8 bases; unmatched junction nucleotides: 8. CDR1 is MDHEN, CDR2 SYDVKM, per germline. The CDR3 is 13 residues long. The CDR3, as DNA: TGTGCCAGTCTCGGACAGGGGGCGAAGGGCTACACCTTC. Its protein product is CASLGQGAKGYTF.

The V call is TRBV2, the J call TRBJ2-3; D possibly uses TRBD1 or TRBD2 (5 bases each). The CDR3 runs to 16 residues. Germline values: CDR1 SNHLY, CDR2 FYNNEI. Trimming left V 4 bases short and J 1 base short, with 15 bases between. For the CDR3, the DNA is TGTGCCAGCAGTGCCGGTGGGGGTAGAGGCACAGATACGCAGTATTTT. This gives the protein CASSAGGGRGTDTQYF.

This clone was seen more than once but under ten times. This chain joins TRBV19 and TRBJ1-1; no definite D call. Per germline, CDR1 LNHDA and CDR2 SQIVND (reference sequence). The CDR3 sequence is 11 residues long. V lost 11 bases to trimming and J lost 4 bases, with 11 bases between them. In DNA, the CDR3 is TGTGCCGTTGGTCCGGGCACTGAAGCTTTCTTT. It specifies CAVGPGTEAFF.

The chain is built from TRBV7-9 and TRBJ1-2; D ambiguous. The CDR3 runs 13 residues. From germline, CDR1 is SEHNR and CDR2 FQNEAQ (reference sequence). Trimming took off 1 base at V and 4 bases at J, with 7 bases between the two ends. DNA of the CDR3: TGTGCCAGCAGCTTAGATGCAGTCTATGGCTACACCTTC. Its protein product is CASSLDAVYGYTF.

This clone occurred once. This chain joins TRBV28 and TRBJ2-7; no clear D gene. V was trimmed by 3 bases and J by 2 bases, leaving 8 bases between them. The CDR3 extends over 13 amino acids. Per the germline V gene, CDR1 is MDHEN and CDR2 is SYDVKM. The CDR3 bases are TGTGCCAGCAGTTTGGGTCGGGCCTACGAGCAGTACTTC. Residues: CASSLGRAYEQYF.

The CDR3 DNA follows: TGTGCCAGCAGTGTGACAGGGGGCTTAAACATTCAGTACTTC. This codes for CASSVTGGLNIQYF. This rearrangement joins TRBV25-1 to TRBJ2-4; TRBD1 matches 10 bases. The CDR3 sequence is 14 residues long. Germline lookup yields CDR1 MGHDK and CDR2 SYGVNS. V shed 4 bases, J shed 6 bases, and the junction held 3 bases outside the gene matches.

This clone was picked up a small number of times. J is TRBJ1-2 and V is TRBV6-1, with TRBD1 matching over 7 bases. The V gene's germline CDR1 is MNHNS and CDR2 SASEGT. CDR3 length: 12 amino acids. The V and J ends lost 8 bases and 9 bases, in that order; junction bases with no gene match: 9. CDR3 sequence reads: CASREGGARYTF. The CDR3 coding sequence is TGTGCCAGCCGCGAAGGGGGCGCGCGCTACACCTTC.